This T cell receptor (beta chain) originates from a study of CD8 T cells in ankylosing spondylitis. Study findings and constraints: Matched synovial fluid from ankylosing spondylitis patients was reported to be enriched for disease-linked clones. A TCR beta motif of fewer than ten highly homologous variants seemed to mark ankylosing spondylitis blood. Earlier authors reported some of these motif variants in reactive arthritis synovial fluid and blood. Peripheral blood held disease-linked clones only at relatively low frequency, and these were CD8+.

The CDR3 loop spans 13 amino acids. V shed 0 bases and J shed 6 bases, with 10 bases lying between them. Germline V gene sequence: CDR1 SGHRS, CDR2 YFSETQ. The authors made TCR beta libraries by quantitative 5'-RACE with molecular barcodes. TCRdb independently ran MiXCR on the 5' RACE reads; one entry per CDR3 protein. The data contain 450,000 to 550,000 distinct CDR3 sequences, under 5.5% of them singletons. This clonotype was counted many times. The antigen remains undetermined. This TCR was sampled from a male donor with ankylosing spondylitis. The chain is built from TRBV5-1 and TRBJ2-7; D gene uncertain. Material: blood, either unsorted or a sorted T cell fraction (not recorded which). The CDR3 DNA sequence: TGCGCCAGCAGCTTGGGCGACGTTGGCGAGCAGTACTTC. As protein: CASSLGDVGEQYF.